Below, one T cell receptor (beta chain) is given with its context. This clonotype occurred a few times. There is no known antigen for this receptor. Within one base of it there is no much larger clone, and no base qualities were kept. This sample is drawn from a study of Graves' ophthalmopathy and Graves' hyperthyroidism (dated by TCRdb to the late 2010s). As for the study more broadly: Hyperthyroidism was defined as stable when no progression to ophthalmopathy occurred within 18 months of follow-up. The study used signatures of the TCR beta repertoire to tell Graves' ophthalmopathy apart from Graves' hyperthyroidism and to predict which patients would progress to ophthalmopathy. In total, some 130 blood samples were TCR-sequenced: around 42 ophthalmopathy, under 85 hyperthyroidism and roughly 17 hyperthyroidism-to-ophthalmopathy patients. A discovery set of 100 patients (roughly 43 ophthalmopathy, 60 or so stable hyperthyroidism) was enrolled to explore V-J signatures distinguishing ophthalmopathy from hyperthyroidism. An independent validation cohort comprised 18 hyperthyroidism patients and over 15 patients who later progressed from hyperthyroidism to ophthalmopathy. In roughly 6 hyperthyroidism patients, the T-cell repertoire of thyroid tissue was compared with the T-cell repertoire of blood. Once sampling was done, hyperthyroidism patients were given methimazole at a starting dose of 30 mg daily, while ophthalmopathy patients were given high-dose intravenous methylprednisolone.

The junction shows trimming of 3 bases on V and 5 bases on J, and the gene matches do not reach 6 bases of it. Spanning cysteine to phenylalanine, the CDR3 consists of 15 amino acids. The read is trimmed to its CDR3 DNA, 45 bases read in frame from base 1. The germline V gene encodes CDR1 MGHDK and CDR2 SYGVNS. The investigation overall reported the following: Most expanded thyroid clonotypes with frequency above 0.001 were also detected in blood, suggesting blood repertoires may reflect the thyroid immune response. In validation, the model predicted ophthalmopathy progression with roughly 68% sensitivity and about 77% specificity; approximately 12 predicted patients were CT-confirmed with GO in a median of 6.5 months. Ophthalmopathy was separated from stable hyperthyroidism by the 13-signature model with about 85% sensitivity and around 81% specificity in cross-validation and with 80%/75% in the test set. No statistical method was used to set the sample size in advance, and the investigators knew which group each participant was assigned to.

Hyperthyroidism patients were newly diagnosed, with disease duration under 2 months, and aged 18 to 65 years. Patients with other autoimmune diseases, uncontrolled infections, pregnancy or lactation were excluded. Clinical symptoms, serum thyroxine, TRAb, thyroid ultrasound and orbital computed tomography formed the basis of the diagnosis. Trizol reagent was used to extract the total RNA, and its quality was then checked on an Agilent 2100 Bioanalyzer. TCR beta CDR3 regions were amplified from RNA transcripts for repertoire sequencing. The first round of RT-PCR was done with HTBI primers and the Qiagen OneStep RT-PCR kit, and was followed by a second round of multiplex PCR, then size selection and purification. Sequencing of the libraries was carried out on an Illumina HiSeq2000 in paired-end mode with 100 bp reads. As for how the authors treated the data: Reads were processed with SOAPnuke, discarding reads with adapters, uncalled bases, mean Phred below 15, or no exact constant-primer or identifier match. High-quality paired reads were merged with COPE v1.2.5. Unique nucleotide sequences were defined as clonotypes and aligned to IMGT TRB V, D and J references using MiTCR v1.1. The analysis was limited to V-J combinations with a frequency above 0.0001, which together covered approximately 99% of repertoires. For each V-J combination, a TCR clonal expansion and chaos score was defined as F50 clonal expansion divided by the chaos observed in the TCRdist matrix. Welch's t-statistics and random forest were used to reduce features to 10 to 15 V-J combinations, which were fed into a naive Bayes classifier. The similarity between thyroid and blood repertoires was quantified using the Morisita-Horn index. TCRdb reprocessing: public reads trimmed at Q25 with fastp, clones called with MiXCR, in-frame beta chains kept. Entries that share a CDR3 protein sequence are merged under the most common genes and DNA. The V and J calls follow TCRdb's processing rather than the paper's. The sample table shows over a million distinct CDR3 sequences, and 35% to 45% are seen once. The ten largest account for 11% of the sample.

Material: peripheral blood or thyroid tissue (not recorded which). This receptor was taken from an adult man with Graves' hyperthyroidism. The chain couples TRBV25-1 to TRBJ2-3; TRBD2 agrees with 9 junctional bases. At the DNA level, the sequence is TGTGCCAGCAGTGAGTTAGCGGGAGAGGAAGATACGCAGTATTTT. It translates to CASSELAGEEDTQYF.